The sequence of this TCR beta chain was determined in a study of blood T cell repertoires in COVID-19. The V gene's germline CDR1 is SGHNT and CDR2 YYREEE (reference sequence). This CDR3 has 12 amino acids. V was cut by 2 bases and J by 7 bases, with 10 bases left in between. Sequencing was performed with immunoSEQ multiplex PCR; in TCRdb, only in-frame clones are kept and a portion is missing. The table lists some 400,000 clones, approximately 90% of them singletons. This chain links TRBV5-4 with TRBJ2-7; no reliable D call. This receptor was obtained from a woman in her forties who had been exposed to COVID-19. Sequences were obtained from PBMCs or T cells enriched from blood (not recorded which). CDR3 sequence reads: CASSFPLREQYF. The CDR3 region has the DNA TGTGCCAGCAGCTTTCCCCTGAGGGAGCAGTACTTC.